Below, 8 T cell receptor beta chains from the same sample are listed, as sequenced in a study of CD8+CD57+ T cells in acquired aplastic anemia. Using genomic DNA as the template, TCR beta VDJ and CDR3 profiling was carried out. TCRdb recomputed calls from the reads with MiXCR, one row per CDR3 protein. The data show around 68,000 distinct CDR3 sequences, around half seen once. The sample comprised sorted CD4+, CD8+, or CD8+CD57+ T cells (not recorded which) from PBMCs. These receptors were obtained from a human donor in good health, serving as a control.

The chain employs TRBV15 and TRBJ1-2; unclear D gene. V lost 0 bases to trimming and J lost 8 bases, with 10 bases between them. The germline V gene encodes CDR1 LNHNV and CDR2 YYDKDF (reference sequence). This CDR3 contains 13 residues. The CDR3 DNA sequence: TGTGCCACCAGCAGAGATCAGCAGTCGGGCTACACCTTC. As protein: CATSRDQQSGYTF.

A single count supports this clonotype. This rearrangement joins TRBV11-3 to TRBJ2-7; D unclear. This CDR3 is built from 15 residues. V lost 0 bases and J 3 bases, leaving 12 bases between the germline ends. Germline V lookup: CDR1 SGHNT, CDR2 YENEEA. Written as DNA, the CDR3 is TGTGCCAGCAGCTTAGACGGGTCTGACATCTACGAGCAGTACTTC. Its protein is CASSLDGSDIYEQYF.

The gene calls are TRBV20-1 and TRBJ2-5; D might be TRBD2 (6 bases). Germline CDR1 and CDR2: DFQATT and SNEGSKA (reference sequence). There are 13 residues in the CDR3. V was pared by 6 bases and J by 2 bases, with 13 bases between. The CDR3 region is CSAGLAPQETQYF. The CDR3 DNA is TGCAGTGCGGGGCTAGCGCCACAAGAGACCCAGTACTTC.

This clonotype was seen at least ten times. The rearrangement uses TRBV4-1 and TRBJ2-7; D gene unclear. Germline CDR1 reads MGHRA; CDR2 reads YSYEKL. Between the trimmed V and J ends, which lost 0 bases and 3 bases, there was a span of 12 bases. The CDR3 extends over 15 amino acids. The CDR3 region is CASSQDISVHYEQYF. The CDR3 DNA is TGCGCCAGCAGCCAAGATATCTCCGTACACTACGAGCAGTACTTC.

The chain's CDR3 is CASSGPADRGRLDGYTF. The CDR3 bases are TGCGCCAGCAGTGGGCCTGCGGACAGGGGGCGCTTGGATGGCTACACCTTC. The chain employs TRBV10-2 and TRBJ1-2; 11 nucleotides agree with TRBD1. V dropped 4 bases and J dropped 6; count of bases not matched to a gene: 13. CDR1 is WSHSY and CDR2 is SAAADI in the germline V gene. CDR3 size: 17 residues.

The chain is built from TRBV10-3 and TRBJ1-1; the D is unclear. The CDR3 length is 12 residues. Trimming removed 10 bases from V and 6 bases from J, with 15 bases in between. Germline V CDR1 and CDR2: ENHRY, SYGVKD. This chain's CDR3 is CASSSTWAEAFF. The CDR3 region has the DNA TGTGCCAGCAGCTCGACGTGGGCTGAAGCTTTCTTT.

This clonotype is medium-sized (0.01 to 0.1%) in the sample. The chain is built from TRBV10-3 and TRBJ2-3; no firm D call. Looked up from germline, CDR1 is ENHRY and CDR2 is SYGVKD. The CDR3 has 13 residues. Trimming cost V 2 bases and J 1 base, with 4 bases left between them. The CDR3 protein is CAISEAGTDTQYF. The DNA for the CDR3 is TGTGCCATCAGTGAGGCGGGCACAGATACGCAGTATTTT.

This chain connects TRBV19 to TRBJ1-5, with 7 bases that match TRBD1. V lost 5 bases to trimming and J lost 7 bases; unmatched junction nucleotides: 5. Looked up from germline, CDR1 is LNHDA and CDR2 is SQIVND (reference sequence). The CDR3 runs to 13 residues. The CDR3 region has the DNA TGTGCCAGTAGTGCCGACAGGGTCCAGCCCCAGCATTTT. Encoded protein: CASSADRVQPQHF.